One and the same sample provided the 9 T cell receptor beta chains below, sequenced in a study of blood T cell repertoires in COVID-19. Data came from immunoSEQ multiplex PCR; TCRdb stores just in-frame clones and leaves some out. This sample yields 90,000 to 130,000 clones, of which 76% are seen a single time; over 3.5% belongs to the top ten. Sequencing was performed on peripheral blood. All receptors come from an elderly woman with acute or convalescent COVID-19.

The J gene is TRBJ1-1, the V gene TRBV6-1; D is unresolved. Per the germline V gene, CDR1 is MNHNS and CDR2 is SASEGT. This CDR3 has 16 residues. V was trimmed by 3 bases and J by 2 bases, leaving 16 bases between them. The CDR3 DNA reads as TGTGCCAGCAGTGAGATCTGGGGAGGGCAAAACACTGAAGCTTTCTTT. Amino acid sequence: CASSEIWGGQNTEAFF.

The chain uses TRBV19 and TRBJ2-2, with unresolved D. The ends were cut back, 1 base at V and 5 bases at J, with 5 bases in the middle. Germline V lookup: CDR1 LNHDA, CDR2 SQIVND (reference sequence). This CDR3 is 13 amino acids long. The DNA of the CDR3 is TGTGCCAGTAGTATAGCGAGTACCGGGGAGCTGTTTTTT. This translates into CASSIASTGELFF.

In its sample, this clone was seen a few times. The chain uses TRBV19 and TRBJ1-6; 7 bases are a match to TRBD1. CDR1 and CDR2 (germline): LNHDA, SQIVND (reference sequence). The CDR3 runs 15 residues. After removal of 5 bases from V and 2 bases from J, the junction contained 3 bases not matched to a gene. The CDR3 reads CASSLGQAYNSPLHF. CDR3 DNA: TGTGCCAGTAGTCTCGGACAGGCCTATAATTCACCCCTCCACTTT.

The chain recombines TRBV6-2 or TRBV6-3 with TRBJ1-5; TRBD1 matches 7 bases. The CDR3 has 18 amino acids. CDR1 is MNHEY and CDR2 is SVGEGT in the germline V gene. V gave up 2 bases and J gave up 0 bases; unmatched junction bases: 10. CDR3 amino acids: CASSYDPDRVDSNQPQHF. CDR3 nucleotide sequence: TGTGCCAGCAGTTACGACCCTGACAGGGTAGATAGCAATCAGCCCCAGCATTTT.

Worth noting for this clone: Distinct nucleotide sequences in the sample also encode this CDR3. The chain carries TRBV5-5 and TRBJ1-3, with TRBD1 identical over 7 bases. V lost 1 base, J lost 0 bases, and 1 base stayed unmatched. Germline values: CDR1 SGHKS, CDR2 YYEKEE (reference sequence). The CDR3 runs 15 residues. The CDR3 spells CASSLNRGSGNTIYF. Here the CDR3 DNA reads TGTGCCAGCAGCTTGAACAGGGGCTCTGGAAACACCATATATTTT. Variable domain in full (rest from reference TRBV5-5 and TRBJ1-3): DAGVTQSPTHLIKTRGQQVTLRCSPISGHKSVSWYQQVLGQGPQFIFQYYEKEERGRGNFPDRFSARQFPNYSSELNVNALLLGDSALYLCASSLNRGSGNTIYFGEGSWLTVV.

The chain combines TRBV10-2 with TRBJ2-2, with D possibly being TRBD2 (6 bases). This CDR3 is built from 17 residues. Germline CDR1 reads WSHSY; CDR2 reads SAAADI. Trimming removed 0 bases from V and 1 base from J, with 12 bases in between. CDR3 coding DNA: TGCGCCAGCAGTGAGTCCGCCGGGACTGGGAACACCGGGGAGCTGTTTTTT. It codes for CASSESAGTGNTGELFF.

This clone has just a few counts. The chain has TRBV6-5 and TRBJ2-7; maybe TRBD1 (6 bases). Per germline, CDR1 MNHEY and CDR2 SVGAGI. The CDR3 is 15 amino acids. The V end was cut by 6 bases, the J end by 3 bases, with 18 bases between. The CDR3 nucleotides read TGTGCCAGCAGCAGAACGGGGCAGGGGAGCTACGAGCAGTACTTC. Translated, it gives CASSRTGQGSYEQYF.

This chain uses TRBV7-8 with TRBJ1-1; weak D call: TRBD1 (5 bases). This CDR3 spans 13 amino acids. The V and J ends lost 1 base and 5 bases respectively, with 8 bases between them. CDR1 is SGHVS and CDR2 is FQNEAQ in the germline V gene. CDR3 DNA: TGTGCCAGCAGCTTAGACGGGGGAACTGAAGCTTTCTTT. Residues: CASSLDGGTEAFF.

J is TRBJ1-2 and V is TRBV27, with D unclear. V was shortened by 2 bases and J by 8 bases, with 12 bases between the two germline ends. This CDR3 contains 13 residues. Per the germline V gene, CDR1 is MNHEY and CDR2 is SMNVEV (reference sequence). This CDR3 reads CASSLVGAKGYTF. CDR3 sequence (DNA): TGTGCCAGCAGTTTAGTGGGAGCTAAGGGCTACACCTTC.